This TCR beta chain was sequenced during a study of T cell responses to AZD1222 COVID-19 vaccine. Data came from immunoSEQ multiplex PCR; TCRdb stores just in-frame clones and leaves some out. In the table there are more than 70,000 clones, around nine tenths of which are singletons. This specimen consisted of peripheral blood, obtained 28 days after the second AZD1222 dose. The TCR originated in an adult who received the AZD1222 COVID-19 vaccine.

This chain's CDR3 is CASRDSRNQPQHF. The CDR3 DNA reads as TGTGCCAGCAGGGACAGCCGGAACCAGCCCCAGCATTTT. The chain couples TRBV6-5 to TRBJ1-5; tentative D call: TRBD1 (6 bases). This CDR3 spans 13 amino acids. In germline, CDR1 is MNHEY, CDR2 SVGAGI. V lost 6 bases to trimming and J lost 7 bases, with 13 bases between them.